Listed below are T cell receptor beta chains from one sample, sequenced in a study of response to subunit inactivated influenza vaccine. TCRdb analysed the RT-PCR reads with MiXCR anew, one entry per CDR3 protein. Among a few hundred thousand distinct CDR3 sequences listed, 11% to 15% were seen once. This specimen was PBMCs from blood, taken roughly 13 days after vaccination. The receptors derive from a man aged 50 or older who received an inactivated influenza vaccine. The CDR3 runs from the conserved cysteine through the conserved F or W.

TRBV6-1	TRBJ2-3	CASRGTASSTDTQYF
TRBV5-6	TRBJ1-2	CASSRRQAVYGYTF
TRBV4-2	TRBJ2-1	CASSQETGSYNEQFF
TRBV2	TRBJ2-2	CASTHRALSTGELFF
TRBV28	TRBJ2-5	CASSLWGTVQETQYF
TRBV5-1	TRBJ2-5	CASSTGVLAGTSETQYF
TRBV5-1	TRBJ2-7	CASSLGNSPSYEQYF
TRBV27	TRBJ2-2	CASSLNGGGTGELFF
TRBV11-1	TRBJ2-1	CASSLRLAGGVYEQFF
TRBV12-3/TRBV12-4	TRBJ2-4	CASSTLGGAKNIQYF
TRBV20-1	TRBJ2-3	CSALGLRGDTQYF
TRBV4-1	TRBJ2-5	CASRRTWTAQETQYF